This TCR beta chain comes out of a study of cytomegalovirus exposure and HLA in healthy donors. It was with 60 Vbeta and 13 Jbeta primers that the PCR ran. Sequencing was performed with immunoSEQ multiplex PCR; in TCRdb, only in-frame clones are kept and a portion is missing. The sample carries 95,000 to 150,000 clones, over 60% recorded once. Sequenced sample: PBMCs. The receptor was derived from a woman aged 40 to 50 in good health and CMV-seropositive.

The CDR3 sequence is CASSERASQETQYF. For the CDR3, the DNA is TGTGCCAGCAGTGAAAGAGCTAGTCAAGAGACCCAGTACTTC. The J gene is TRBJ2-5, the V gene TRBV2; D not certain. The CDR3 has 14 residues. V was trimmed by 2 bases and J by 2 bases, leaving 9 bases between them. CDR1 and CDR2 from the germline V gene are SNHLY and FYNNEI.